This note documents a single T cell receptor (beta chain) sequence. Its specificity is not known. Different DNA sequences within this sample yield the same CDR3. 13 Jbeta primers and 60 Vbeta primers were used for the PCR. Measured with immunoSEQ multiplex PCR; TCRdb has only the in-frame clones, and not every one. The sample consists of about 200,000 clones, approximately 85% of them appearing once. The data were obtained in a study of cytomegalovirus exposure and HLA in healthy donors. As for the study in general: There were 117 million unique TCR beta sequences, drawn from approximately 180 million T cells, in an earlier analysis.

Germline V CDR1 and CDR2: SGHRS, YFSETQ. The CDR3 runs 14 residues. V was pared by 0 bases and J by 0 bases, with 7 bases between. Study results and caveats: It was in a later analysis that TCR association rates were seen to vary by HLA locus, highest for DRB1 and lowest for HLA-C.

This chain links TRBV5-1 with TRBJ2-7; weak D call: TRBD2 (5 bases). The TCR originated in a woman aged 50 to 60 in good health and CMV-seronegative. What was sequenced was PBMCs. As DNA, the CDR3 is TGCGCCAGCAGCTTGGGTGGGAGCTCCTACGAGCAGTACTTC. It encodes CASSLGGSSYEQYF.